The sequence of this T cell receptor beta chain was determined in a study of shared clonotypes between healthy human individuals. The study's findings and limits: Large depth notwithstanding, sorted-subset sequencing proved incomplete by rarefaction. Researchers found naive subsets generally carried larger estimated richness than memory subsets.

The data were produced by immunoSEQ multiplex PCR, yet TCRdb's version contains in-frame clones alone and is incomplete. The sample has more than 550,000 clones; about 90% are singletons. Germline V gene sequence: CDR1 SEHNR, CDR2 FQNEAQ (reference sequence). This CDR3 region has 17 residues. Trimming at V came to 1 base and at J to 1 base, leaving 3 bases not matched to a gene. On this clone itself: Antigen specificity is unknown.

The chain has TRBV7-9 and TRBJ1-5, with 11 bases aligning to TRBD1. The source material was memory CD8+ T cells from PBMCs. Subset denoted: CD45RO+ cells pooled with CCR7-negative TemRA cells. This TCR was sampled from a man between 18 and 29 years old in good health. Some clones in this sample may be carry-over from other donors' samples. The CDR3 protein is CASSLGTGGISNQPQHF. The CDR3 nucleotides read TGTGCCAGCAGCTTAGGGACAGGGGGCATCAGCAATCAGCCCCAGCATTTT. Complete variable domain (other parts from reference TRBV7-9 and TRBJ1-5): DTGVSQNPRHKITKRGQNVTFRCDPISEHNRLYWYRQTLGQGPEFLTYFQNEAQLEKSRLLSDRFSAERPKGSFSTLEIQRTEQGDSAMYLCASSLGTGGISNQPQHFGDGTRLSIL.